This TCR beta chain was profiled in a study of T cell responses to AZD1222 COVID-19 vaccine. Assay: immunoSEQ multiplex PCR; the TCRdb copy retains only in-frame clones and omits some. The sample has more than 95,000 clones; approximately 93% are singletons. General observations from the study: Most donors were white British and more were female, and clonal diversity was possibly underestimated. AZD1222 recipients seropositive at baseline numbered only six. The CD4 TCRs associated with vaccination extended across spike and predominated at 160-218 and 743-854. Every sample of the repertoires postdated the peak T cell response.

Notes on this clone: Its antigen is unknown.

The V gene's germline CDR1 is SGHRS and CDR2 YFSETQ. Trimming pared 4 bases from V and 0 bases from J, leaving 13 bases between. This CDR3 region has 16 residues. The chain has TRBV5-1 and TRBJ2-2; a possible D gene is TRBD1 (5 bases). Source: peripheral blood, taken on day 0 of AZD1222 vaccination. This TCR was recovered from an adult in good health. The chain's CDR3 is CASSHTGQSNTGELFF. In DNA, the CDR3 is TGCGCCAGCAGCCATACAGGACAATCGAACACCGGGGAGCTGTTTTTT. Supplemented by reference TRBV5-1 and TRBJ2-2, the full variable domain reads KAGVTQTPRYLIKTRGQQVTLSCSPISGHRSVSWYQQTPGQGLQFLFEYFSETQRNKGNFPGRFSGRQFSNSRSEMNVSTLELGDSALYLCASSHTGQSNTGELFFGEGSRLTVL.